The 27 T cell receptor beta chains in this list originate from one sample, sequenced in a study of cytomegalovirus exposure and HLA in healthy donors. Amplification used 60 Vbeta primers and 13 Jbeta primers. Libraries were prepared by immunoSEQ multiplex PCR; TCRdb keeps only in-frame clonotypes and omits some of them. The sample holds 150,000 or so clones; roughly 80% are singletons and the top ten take 8.5%. Sequenced input: PBMCs. These receptors were collected from a male donor in good health and CMV-seropositive.

V usage is TRBV27 and J usage is TRBJ1-6, with a tentative D call TRBD1 (6 bases). Trimming cost V 9 bases and J 0 bases, with 9 bases left between them. Germline CDR1 MNHEY, CDR2 SMNVEV (reference sequence). This CDR3 contains 14 residues. The CDR3 region is CASTGSSYNSPLHF. The CDR3 nucleotides are TGTGCCAGTACAGGGAGCTCCTATAATTCACCCCTCCACTTT.

The chain combines TRBV4-3 with TRBJ2-7; 7 positions agree with TRBD1. This CDR3 is built from 16 residues. J lost 2 bases, V lost 2 bases, and 9 bases had no gene match. Germline CDR1 LGHNA, CDR2 YSLEER. CDR3 sequence reads: CASSQMSRGSAYEQYF. The CDR3 nucleotides read TGCGCCAGCAGCCAAATGAGCAGGGGGTCCGCCTACGAGCAGTACTTC.

The chain uses TRBV4-3 and TRBJ2-7, with TRBD2 matching over 14 bases. Trimming cost V 1 base and J 6 bases; bases outside gene matches: 5. The CDR3 sequence is 16 residues long. Germline CDR1 reads LGHNA; CDR2 reads YSLEER. CDR3: CASSQGLAGGPREQYF. In DNA form, the CDR3 reads TGCGCCAGCAGCCAAGGACTAGCGGGAGGGCCACGCGAGCAGTACTTC.

The genes are TRBV6-1 and TRBJ1-1; the match to TRBD1 covers 7 bases. This CDR3 comprises 14 residues. J lost 9 bases, V lost 5 bases, and 12 bases had no gene match. From germline, CDR1 is MNHNS and CDR2 SASEGT. In DNA form, the CDR3 reads TGTGCCAGCAGTCACGTACAGGGGTATAGTCAAGCTTTCTTT. It specifies CASSHVQGYSQAFF.

The chain carries TRBV27 and TRBJ1-6; D not resolved. Germline V gene sequence: CDR1 MNHEY, CDR2 SMNVEV (reference sequence). The CDR3 extends over 14 amino acids. V was cut by 0 bases and J by 5 bases, with 5 bases left in between. In DNA, the CDR3 is TGTGCCAGCAGTTTATCGCAGGATAATTCACCCCTCCACTTT. As protein: CASSLSQDNSPLHF.

The V gene is TRBV19, the J gene TRBJ1-2; D is possibly TRBD1 (6 bases). This CDR3 is built from 14 residues. Germline-derived CDR1 and CDR2 are LNHDA and SQIVND (reference sequence). V lost 5 bases to trimming and J lost 2 bases, with 12 bases between them. The CDR3 DNA reads TGTGCCAGTAGTCTTGGGACACTGAACTATGGCTACACCTTC. Its translation is CASSLGTLNYGYTF.

This chain joins TRBV10-3 and TRBJ2-7; D might be TRBD2 (6 bases). This CDR3 has 13 amino acids. V lost 4 bases, J lost 0 bases, and 7 bases lay in between. Germline V lookup: CDR1 ENHRY, CDR2 SYGVKD. CDR3 in amino acids: CAISGEASYEQYF. CDR3 nucleotides: TGTGCCATCAGTGGGGAGGCCTCCTACGAGCAGTACTTC.

The CDR3 DNA sequence: TGTGCCAGCAGCTTAGTCCAACTAGCGGGAGGTTGGCAAAAAGAGACCCAGTACTTC. It specifies CASSLVQLAGGWQKETQYF. This chain uses TRBV7-2 with TRBJ2-5, with 12 bases matching TRBD2. This CDR3 has 19 residues. The ends lost 1 base at V and 3 bases at J; junction bases unmatched: 12. Germline V lookup: CDR1 SGHTA, CDR2 FQGNSA.

V is TRBV5-6 and J is TRBJ1-3; D gene unclear. Between the trimmed V and J ends, which lost 4 bases and 2 bases, there was a span of 7 bases. Germline CDR1 and CDR2: SGHDT and YYEEEE. This CDR3 region has 13 residues. CDR3 amino acids: CASSPTTGNTIYF. As DNA, the CDR3 is TGTGCCAGCAGCCCTACGACTGGAAACACCATATATTTT.

This clone was recorded only once. V is TRBV10-3 and J is TRBJ2-1, with D possibly TRBD1 on 5 matching bases. CDR3 size: 13 residues. Germline V gene lookup returns CDR1 ENHRY and CDR2 SYGVKD. The V gene lost 11 bases and the J gene lost 4 bases, with 15 bases spanning the gap. The CDR3 loop reads CAANPDRYNEQFF. DNA for the CDR3: TGTGCCGCAAACCCCGACAGATACAATGAGCAGTTCTTC.

The rearrangement joins TRBV27 to TRBJ2-3; 7 positions agree with TRBD1. This CDR3 contains 17 residues. V lost 4 bases and J lost 3; bases outside the gene matches: 13. CDR1 and CDR2 (germline): MNHEY, SMNVEV (reference sequence). CDR3 protein: CASSSLPRDSRTDTQYF. CDR3 bases: TGTGCCAGCAGTTCCCTTCCCAGGGACAGTAGGACAGATACGCAGTATTTT.

The J gene is TRBJ1-3, the V gene TRBV5-1; D ambiguous. Germline CDR1 SGHRS, CDR2 YFSETQ. The germline V and J ends were trimmed by 0 bases and 2 bases, with 6 bases remaining between them. The CDR3 totals 14 residues. The DNA for the CDR3 is TGCGCCAGCAGCTTGGAAGCTACTGGAAACACCATATATTTT. It is translated as CASSLEATGNTIYF. Using reference TRBV5-1 and TRBJ1-3 for the parts outside the CDR3, the full variable domain is KAGVTQTPRYLIKTRGQQVTLSCSPISGHRSVSWYQQTPGQGLQFLFEYFSETQRNKGNFPGRFSGRQFSNSRSEMNVSTLELGDSALYLCASSLEATGNTIYFGEGSWLTVV.

CDR3 residues: CASRPTGMMNTEAFF. DNA of the CDR3: TGTGCCAGCAGACCGACAGGGATGATGAACACTGAAGCTTTCTTT. The chain has TRBV6-5 and TRBJ1-1; 7 bases agree with TRBD1. Per germline, CDR1 MNHEY and CDR2 SVGAGI. The CDR3 is 15 residues long. The J segment lost 0 bases and the V segment lost 6 bases, leaving 7 bases of the junction unmatched.

This clone turned up a few times. As DNA, the CDR3 is TGTGCCAGCAGTGCGGGACAGGGAGTTACTGAAGCTTTCTTT. Translating gives CASSAGQGVTEAFF. The chain carries TRBV6-4 and TRBJ1-1; the match to TRBD1 covers 9 bases. The germline CDR1 and CDR2 sequences are MRHNA and SNTAGT. The CDR3 loop spans 14 amino acids. Losses at the gene ends were 4 bases for V and 5 bases for J; bases not matched to a gene: 5.

The chain has TRBV10-3 and TRBJ2-2; D may be TRBD1 (6 bases). CDR3 length equals 16 residues. Per germline, CDR1 ENHRY and CDR2 SYGVKD. The V end was cut by 4 bases, the J end by 0 bases, with 12 bases between. CDR3 in amino acids: CAISGNRATNTGELFF. Written as DNA, the CDR3 is TGTGCCATCAGTGGTAACAGGGCAACGAACACCGGGGAGCTGTTTTTT.

The J gene is TRBJ1-2, the V gene TRBV30; no firm D call. CDR3 size: 13 residues. Trimming shortened V by 8 bases and J by 3 bases, and 16 bases separated the two germline ends. The germline V gene has CDR1 GTSNPN and CDR2 SVGIG (reference sequence). The CDR3 region is CAGEGVLYYGYTF. The CDR3 coding sequence is TGTGCCGGGGAGGGTGTCCTCTACTATGGCTACACCTTC.

CDR3 sequence (DNA): TGTGCCAGCAGTTGGACTACCGGCACCGGGGAGCTGTTTTTT. Protein: CASSWTTGTGELFF. This chain uses TRBV6-5 with TRBJ2-2, with D maybe TRBD2 (6 bases). Deletions cut 4 bases from V and 4 bases from J, with 10 bases between. The CDR3 sequence is 14 residues long. Germline CDR1 reads MNHEY; CDR2 reads SVGAGI.

J is TRBJ1-2 and V is TRBV18; 11 bases line up with TRBD1. Germline CDR1 and CDR2: KGHSH and LQKENI. V lost 5 bases, J lost 8 bases, and 10 bases stayed unmatched. This CDR3 is 15 amino acids long. CDR3 residues: CASSTSGQGAGGYTF. As DNA, the CDR3 is TGTGCCAGCTCAACAAGCGGACAGGGGGCGGGCGGCTACACCTTC. Full variable domain (rest looked up from reference TRBV18 and TRBJ1-2): NAGVMQNPRHLVRRRGQEARLRCSPMKGHSHVYWYRQLPEEGLKFMVYLQKENIIDESGMPKERFSAEFPKEGPSILRIQQVVRGDSAAYFCASSTSGQGAGGYTFGSGTRLTVV.

The chain carries TRBV19 and TRBJ1-2, with D hard to call. V was shortened by 1 base and J by 4 bases, with 13 bases between the two germline ends. CDR3 length: 15 amino acids. Germline CDR1 is LNHDA and CDR2 is SQIVND (reference sequence). The CDR3: CASSIAGKLSYGYTF. In nucleotides, the CDR3 is TGTGCCAGTAGTATAGCGGGGAAGCTGAGCTATGGCTACACCTTC.

This sequence joins TRBV4-1 and TRBJ2-2, with D perhaps TRBD2 (5 bases). This CDR3 has 16 amino acids. V was trimmed by 0 bases and J by 3 bases, leaving 11 bases between them. Germline V lookup: CDR1 MGHRA, CDR2 YSYEKL. This CDR3 reads CASSQETRTYTGELFF. DNA for the CDR3: TGCGCCAGCAGCCAAGAGACCCGGACTTACACCGGGGAGCTGTTTTTT.

The chain links TRBV5-1 to TRBJ1-3, with D possibly TRBD1 on 6 matching bases. V was cut by 1 base and J by 7 bases, with 12 bases left in between. Germline CDR1 SGHRS, CDR2 YFSETQ. The CDR3 runs to 14 residues. The CDR3 DNA reads TGCGCCAGCAGCTTGACAGGGCCGGGTAACACCATATATTTT. Encoded protein: CASSLTGPGNTIYF.

This clone has just a few counts. The J gene is TRBJ1-2, the V gene TRBV28; D ambiguous. CDR1 and CDR2 (germline): MDHEN, SYDVKM. V dropped 3 bases and J dropped 9 bases, with 11 bases sitting between them. The CDR3 is 12 residues long. CDR3 protein: CASSFLEGSYTF. The CDR3 bases are TGTGCCAGCAGTTTTTTGGAGGGCAGCTACACCTTC.

The chain carries TRBV5-1 and TRBJ1-1, with a tentative D call TRBD1 (5 bases). The CDR3 has 15 amino acids. The V and J ends lost 3 bases and 5 bases respectively, with 17 bases between them. CDR1 is SGHRS and CDR2 is YFSETQ in the germline V gene. CDR3 in amino acids: CASSWGWGVRTEAFF. CDR3 nucleotide sequence: TGCGCCAGCAGCTGGGGATGGGGGGTGAGGACTGAAGCTTTCTTT.

The rearrangement uses TRBV5-7 and TRBJ2-3; TRBD1 might be the D (5 bases). TRBV5-7 is sorted into the ORF group, with uncertain function. V was clipped by 0 bases and J by 3 bases, with 14 bases between them. This CDR3 spans 16 amino acids. CDR3 protein: CASSLVGREGTDTQYF. CDR3 nucleotide sequence: TGTGCCAGCAGCTTGGTTGGCAGGGAAGGGACAGATACGCAGTATTTT.

J is TRBJ2-5 and V is TRBV9; D possibly corresponds to TRBD2 (5 bases). The J call may be in error: the DNA end matches TRBJ2-7 better. From germline, CDR1 is SGDLS and CDR2 YYNGEE. This CDR3 has 17 amino acids. For the CDR3, the DNA is TGTGCCAGCAGCGCGCCGGACTGGTCCCTCAACCGTTACGAGCAGTACTTC. It translates to CASSAPDWSLNRYEQYF.

This chain links TRBV4-3 with TRBJ1-3, with 8 bases lining up with TRBD1. V lost 0 bases to trimming and J lost 3 bases; unmatched junction nucleotides: 7. Per the germline V gene, CDR1 is LGHNA and CDR2 is YSLEER. This CDR3 region has 17 residues. The CDR3 region is CASSQDSTGVFGNTIYF. In DNA form, the CDR3 reads TGCGCCAGCAGCCAAGATTCGACAGGGGTATTTGGAAACACCATATATTTT.

There are a few counts of this clone. A read error may account for a junction end that differs from germline. The chain carries TRBV29-1 and TRBJ1-1; the D is unclear. Germline loops: CDR1 SQVTM, CDR2 ANQGSEA. CDR3 length: 9 residues. CDR3 sequence: CSVDREAIF. DNA for the CDR3: TGCAGCGTTGATCGGGAGGCAATCTTT.